This TCR beta chain was sequenced in a study of early T cells in non-severe SARS-CoV-2 infection. On the study more broadly: Sequenced material consisted of bulk RNA (from unsorted whole blood), and chains were unpaired.

About this clonotype: Its target is unknown.

The library protocol tagged individual cDNA molecules with unique molecular identifiers. Using its own MiXCR run on the 5' RACE reads, TCRdb lists one record per CDR3 protein. The table includes about 85,000 distinct CDR3 sequences, about 15% detected once. CDR1 is MNHEY and CDR2 is SVGAGI in the germline V gene. CDR3 size: 14 residues. Trimming removed 6 bases from V and 5 bases from J, with 13 bases in between. General observations from the study: VDJdb-based annotation leaned toward anti-spike CD8 responses and missed private and CD4 specificities.

The TCR originated in an adult who was a healthcare worker with PCR-confirmed SARS-CoV-2 infection or an uninfected control (not recorded which). This chain joins TRBV6-5 and TRBJ1-4; D might be TRBD1 (5 bases). The sequenced material came from whole blood. CDR3 region: CASRDGGPNEKLFF. In nucleotides, the CDR3 is TGTGCCAGCAGGGATGGGGGACCCAATGAAAAACTGTTTTTT.